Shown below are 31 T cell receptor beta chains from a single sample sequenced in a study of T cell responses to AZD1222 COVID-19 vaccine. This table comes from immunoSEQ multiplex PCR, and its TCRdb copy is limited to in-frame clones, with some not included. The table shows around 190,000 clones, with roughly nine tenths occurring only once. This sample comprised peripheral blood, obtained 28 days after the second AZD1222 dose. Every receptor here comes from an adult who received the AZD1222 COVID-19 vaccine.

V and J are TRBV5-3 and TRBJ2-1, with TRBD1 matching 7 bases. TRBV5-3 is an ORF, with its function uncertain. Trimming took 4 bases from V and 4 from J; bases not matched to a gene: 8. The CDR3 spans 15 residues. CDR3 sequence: CARSQKGAPYNEQFF. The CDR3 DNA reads TGTGCCAGAAGCCAGAAGGGGGCCCCATACAATGAGCAGTTCTTC.

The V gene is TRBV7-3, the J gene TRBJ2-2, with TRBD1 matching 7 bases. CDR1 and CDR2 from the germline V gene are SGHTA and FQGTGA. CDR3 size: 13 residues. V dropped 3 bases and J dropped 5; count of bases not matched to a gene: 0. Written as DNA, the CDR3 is TGTGCCAGCAGCTTGGACAGGACCGGGGAGCTGTTTTTT. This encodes CASSLDRTGELFF.

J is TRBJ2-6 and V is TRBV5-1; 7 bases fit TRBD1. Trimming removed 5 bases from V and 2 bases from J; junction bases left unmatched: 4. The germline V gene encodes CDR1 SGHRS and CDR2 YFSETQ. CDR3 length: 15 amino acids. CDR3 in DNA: TGCGCCAGCAGGTTCGACAGGGCTGGGGCCAACGTCCTGACTTTC. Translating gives CASRFDRAGANVLTF.

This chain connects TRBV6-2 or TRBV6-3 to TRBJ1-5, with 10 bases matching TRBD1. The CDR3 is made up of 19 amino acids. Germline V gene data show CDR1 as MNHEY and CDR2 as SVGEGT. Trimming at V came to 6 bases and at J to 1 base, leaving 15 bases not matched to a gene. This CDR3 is CASSLSGQGLLISNQPQHF. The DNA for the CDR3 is TGTGCCAGCAGCCTCTCGGGACAGGGGTTATTGATAAGCAATCAGCCCCAGCATTTT.

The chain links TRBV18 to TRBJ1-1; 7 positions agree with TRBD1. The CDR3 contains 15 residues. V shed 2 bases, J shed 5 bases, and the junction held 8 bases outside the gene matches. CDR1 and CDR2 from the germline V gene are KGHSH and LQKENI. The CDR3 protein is CASSPRQGGRTEAFF. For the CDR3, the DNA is TGTGCCAGCTCACCAAGACAGGGCGGGAGGACTGAAGCTTTCTTT.

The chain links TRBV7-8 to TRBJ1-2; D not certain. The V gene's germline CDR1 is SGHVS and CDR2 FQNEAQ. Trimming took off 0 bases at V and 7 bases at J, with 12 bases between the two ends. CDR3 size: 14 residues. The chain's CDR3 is CASSLAGPRGGYTF. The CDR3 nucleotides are TGTGCCAGCAGCTTAGCCGGACCACGCGGTGGCTACACCTTC.

As DNA, the CDR3 is TGTGCCAGCAAGACGGGGGGAATCCAGTTCTTC. It encodes CASKTGGIQFF. The rearrangement uses TRBV6-1 and TRBJ2-1, with TRBD2 identical over 7 bases. After removal of 7 bases from V and 13 bases from J, the junction contained 7 bases not matched to a gene. Germline loops: CDR1 MNHNS, CDR2 SASEGT. This CDR3 is built from 11 residues.

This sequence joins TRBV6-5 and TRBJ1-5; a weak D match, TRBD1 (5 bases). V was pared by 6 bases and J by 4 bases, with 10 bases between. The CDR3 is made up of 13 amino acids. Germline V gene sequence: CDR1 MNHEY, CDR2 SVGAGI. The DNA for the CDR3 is TGTGCCAGCAGGATGAACAGGAATCAGCCCCAGCATTTT. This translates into CASRMNRNQPQHF.

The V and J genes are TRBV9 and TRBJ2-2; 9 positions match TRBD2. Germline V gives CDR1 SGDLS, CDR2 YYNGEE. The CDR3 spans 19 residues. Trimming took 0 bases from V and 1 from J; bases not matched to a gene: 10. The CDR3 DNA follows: TGTGCCAGCAGCGTAGCCCCTTGGGGTAGCGGGAGGAACACCGGGGAGCTGTTTTTT. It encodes CASSVAPWGSGRNTGELFF.

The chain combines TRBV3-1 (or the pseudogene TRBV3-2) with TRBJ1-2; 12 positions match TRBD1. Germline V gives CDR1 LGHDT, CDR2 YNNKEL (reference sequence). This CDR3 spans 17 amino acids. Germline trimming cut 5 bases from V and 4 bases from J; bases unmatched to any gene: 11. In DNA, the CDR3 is TGTGCCAGCAGCTCACCGGGACAGGGGGCTTCGGGCTATGGCTACACCTTC. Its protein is CASSSPGQGASGYGYTF.

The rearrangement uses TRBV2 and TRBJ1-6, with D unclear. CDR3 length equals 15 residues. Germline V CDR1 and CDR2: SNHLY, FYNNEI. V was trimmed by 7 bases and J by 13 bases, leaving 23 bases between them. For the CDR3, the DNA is TGTGCCAGCAAGGAGGCAGGAGCCCCTCGTTCCCCCCTCCACTTT. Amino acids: CASKEAGAPRSPLHF.

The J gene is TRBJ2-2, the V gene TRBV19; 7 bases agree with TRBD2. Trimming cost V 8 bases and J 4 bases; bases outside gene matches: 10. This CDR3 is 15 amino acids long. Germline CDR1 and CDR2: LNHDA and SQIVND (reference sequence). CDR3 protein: CASGGWRELTGELFF. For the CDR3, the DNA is TGTGCCAGTGGGGGATGGCGGGAGCTCACCGGGGAGCTGTTTTTT.

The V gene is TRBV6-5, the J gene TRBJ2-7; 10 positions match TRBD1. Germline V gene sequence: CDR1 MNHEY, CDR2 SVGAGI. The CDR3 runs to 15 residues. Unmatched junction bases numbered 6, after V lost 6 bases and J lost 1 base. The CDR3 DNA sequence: TGTGCCAGCAGGAGGACGGGACAGGGGTCCTACGAGCAGTACTTC. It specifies CASRRTGQGSYEQYF.

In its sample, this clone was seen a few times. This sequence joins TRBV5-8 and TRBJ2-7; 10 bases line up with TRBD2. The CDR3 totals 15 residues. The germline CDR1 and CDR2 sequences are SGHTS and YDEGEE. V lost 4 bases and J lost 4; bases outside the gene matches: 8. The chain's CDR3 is CASSRSSGSLYEQYF. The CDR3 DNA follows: TGTGCCAGCAGCCGTTCTAGCGGGAGTCTATACGAGCAGTACTTC. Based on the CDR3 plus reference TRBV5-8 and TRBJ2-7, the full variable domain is EAGVTQSPTHLIKTRGQQATLRCSPISGHTSVYWYQQALGLGLQFLLWYDEGEERNRGNFPPRFSGRQFPNYSSELNVNALELEDSALYLCASSRSSGSLYEQYFGPGTRLTVT.

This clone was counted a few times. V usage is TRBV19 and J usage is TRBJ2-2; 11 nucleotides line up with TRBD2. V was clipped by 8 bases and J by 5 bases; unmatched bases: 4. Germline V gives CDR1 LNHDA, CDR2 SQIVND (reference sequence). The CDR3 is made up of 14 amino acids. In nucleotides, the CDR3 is TGTGCCAGTTCGACTAGCGGGATTACCGGGGAGCTGTTTTTT. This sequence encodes CASSTSGITGELFF.

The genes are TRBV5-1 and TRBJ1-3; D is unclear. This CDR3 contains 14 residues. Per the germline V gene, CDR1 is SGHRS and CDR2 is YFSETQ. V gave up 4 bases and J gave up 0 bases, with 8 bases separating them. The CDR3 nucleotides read TGCGCCAGCAGCCTAGGGAACTCTGGAAACACCATATATTTT. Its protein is CASSLGNSGNTIYF.

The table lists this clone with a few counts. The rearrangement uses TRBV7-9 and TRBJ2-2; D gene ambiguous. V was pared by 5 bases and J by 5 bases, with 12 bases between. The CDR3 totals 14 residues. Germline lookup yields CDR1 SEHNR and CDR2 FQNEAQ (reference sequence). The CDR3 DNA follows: TGTGCCAGCAGCAACCGCCGAGGAACCGGGGAGCTGTTTTTT. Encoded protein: CASSNRRGTGELFF.

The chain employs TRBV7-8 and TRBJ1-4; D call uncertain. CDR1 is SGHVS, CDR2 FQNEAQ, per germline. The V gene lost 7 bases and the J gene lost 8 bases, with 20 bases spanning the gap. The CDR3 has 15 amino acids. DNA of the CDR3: TGTGCCAGCATGCCAGGATGGGGAGGAAAAGAAAAACTGTTTTTT. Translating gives CASMPGWGGKEKLFF.

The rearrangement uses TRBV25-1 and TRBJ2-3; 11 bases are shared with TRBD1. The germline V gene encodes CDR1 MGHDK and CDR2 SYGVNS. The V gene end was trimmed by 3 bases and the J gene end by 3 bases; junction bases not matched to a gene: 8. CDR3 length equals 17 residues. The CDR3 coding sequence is TGTGCCAGCAGTGATCCGGCAGGGACAGGGGGAACAGATACGCAGTATTTT. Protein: CASSDPAGTGGTDTQYF. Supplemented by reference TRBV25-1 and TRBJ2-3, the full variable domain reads EADIYQTPRYLVIGTGKKITLECSQTMGHDKMYWYQQDPGMELHLIHYSYGVNSTEKGDLSSESTVSRIRTEHFPLTLESARPSHTSQYLCASSDPAGTGGTDTQYFGPGTRLTVL.

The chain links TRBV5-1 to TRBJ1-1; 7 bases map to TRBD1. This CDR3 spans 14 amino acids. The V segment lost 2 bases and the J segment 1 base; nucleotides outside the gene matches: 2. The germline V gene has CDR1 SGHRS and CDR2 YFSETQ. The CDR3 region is CASSFDRANTEAFF. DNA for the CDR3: TGCGCCAGCAGCTTTGACAGGGCGAACACTGAAGCTTTCTTT.

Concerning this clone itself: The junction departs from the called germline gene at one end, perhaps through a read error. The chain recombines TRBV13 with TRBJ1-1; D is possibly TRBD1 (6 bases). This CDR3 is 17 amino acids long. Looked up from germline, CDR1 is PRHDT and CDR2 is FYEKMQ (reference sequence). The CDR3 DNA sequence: TGTGCCAGCACCCATGCTTATTTGGGGGGCGCGAACCCTGAAGCTTTCTTT. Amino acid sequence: CASTHAYLGGANPEAFF. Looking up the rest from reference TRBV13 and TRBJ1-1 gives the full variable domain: AAGVIQSPRHLIKEKRETATLKCYPIPRHDTVYWYQQGPGQDPQFLISFYEKMQSDKGSIPDRFSAQQFSDYHSELNMSSLELGDSALYFCASTHAYLGGANPEAFFGQGTRLTVV.

The CDR3 loop reads CATSRDRLSNTEAFF. The CDR3 DNA reads as TGTGCCACCAGCAGAGACCGACTCTCGAACACTGAAGCTTTCTTT. This chain links TRBV15 with TRBJ1-1; D is undetermined. This CDR3 has 15 residues. Germline V gene lookup returns CDR1 LNHNV and CDR2 YYDKDF (reference sequence). V was shortened by 0 bases and J by 1 base, with 9 bases between the two germline ends.

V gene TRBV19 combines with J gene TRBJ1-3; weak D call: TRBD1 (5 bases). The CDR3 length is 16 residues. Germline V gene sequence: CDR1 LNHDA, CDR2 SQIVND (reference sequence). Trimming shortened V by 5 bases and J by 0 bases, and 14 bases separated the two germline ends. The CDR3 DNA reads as TGTGCCAGTAGTTCCCGAGGACACCTCTCTGGAAACACCATATATTTT. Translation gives CASSSRGHLSGNTIYF. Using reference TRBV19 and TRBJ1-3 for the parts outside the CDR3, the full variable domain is DGGITQSPKYLFRKEGQNVTLSCEQNLNHDAMYWYRQDPGQGLRLIYYSQIVNDFQKGDIAEGYSVSREKKESFPLTVTSAQKNPTAFYLCASSSRGHLSGNTIYFGEGSWLTVV.

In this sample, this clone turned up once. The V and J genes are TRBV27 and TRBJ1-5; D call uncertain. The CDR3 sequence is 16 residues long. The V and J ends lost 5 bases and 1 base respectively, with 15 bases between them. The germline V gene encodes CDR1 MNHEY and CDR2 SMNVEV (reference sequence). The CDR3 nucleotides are TGTGCCAGCAGTGATATACCTAGGACGAGCAATCAGCCCCAGCATTTT. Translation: CASSDIPRTSNQPQHF.

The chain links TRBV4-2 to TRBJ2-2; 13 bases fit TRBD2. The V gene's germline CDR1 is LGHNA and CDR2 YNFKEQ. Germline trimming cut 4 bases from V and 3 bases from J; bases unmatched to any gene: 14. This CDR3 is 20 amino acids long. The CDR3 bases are TGTGCCAGCAGCCCTCAACCGCCGACTAGCGGGAGGACCCACACCGGGGAGCTGTTTTTT. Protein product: CASSPQPPTSGRTHTGELFF.

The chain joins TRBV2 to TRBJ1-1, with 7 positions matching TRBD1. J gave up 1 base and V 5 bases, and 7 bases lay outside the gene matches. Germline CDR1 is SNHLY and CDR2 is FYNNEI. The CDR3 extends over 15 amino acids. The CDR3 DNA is TGTGCCAGCAGTTTGAACCAGGGGGGGAACACTGAAGCTTTCTTT. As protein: CASSLNQGGNTEAFF.

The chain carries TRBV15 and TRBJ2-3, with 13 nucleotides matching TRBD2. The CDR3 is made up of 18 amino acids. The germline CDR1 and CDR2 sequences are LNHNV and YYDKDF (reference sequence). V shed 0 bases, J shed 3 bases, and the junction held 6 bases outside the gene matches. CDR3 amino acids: CATSRDRGLAGSTDTQYF. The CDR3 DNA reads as TGTGCCACCAGCAGAGATAGGGGACTAGCGGGATCAACAGATACGCAGTATTTT.

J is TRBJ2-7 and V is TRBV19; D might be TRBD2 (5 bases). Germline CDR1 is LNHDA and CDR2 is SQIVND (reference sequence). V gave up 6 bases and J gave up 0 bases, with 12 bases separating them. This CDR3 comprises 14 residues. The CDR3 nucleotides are TGTGCCAGTAGGCCGAGCGGTTACTCCTACGAGCAGTACTTC. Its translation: CASRPSGYSYEQYF.

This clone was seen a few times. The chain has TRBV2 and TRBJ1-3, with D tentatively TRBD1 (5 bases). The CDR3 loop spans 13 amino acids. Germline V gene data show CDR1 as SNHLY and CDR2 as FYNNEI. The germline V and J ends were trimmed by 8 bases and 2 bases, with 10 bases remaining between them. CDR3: CASRGAPGNTIYF. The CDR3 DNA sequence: TGTGCCAGCCGCGGGGCCCCTGGAAACACCATATATTTT.

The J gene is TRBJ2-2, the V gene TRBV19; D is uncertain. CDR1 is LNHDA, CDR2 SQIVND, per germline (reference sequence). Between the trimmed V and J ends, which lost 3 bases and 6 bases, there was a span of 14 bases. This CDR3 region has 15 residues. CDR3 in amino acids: CASSIGQPGAGELFF. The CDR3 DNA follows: TGTGCCAGTAGTATCGGCCAGCCGGGCGCCGGGGAGCTGTTTTTT.

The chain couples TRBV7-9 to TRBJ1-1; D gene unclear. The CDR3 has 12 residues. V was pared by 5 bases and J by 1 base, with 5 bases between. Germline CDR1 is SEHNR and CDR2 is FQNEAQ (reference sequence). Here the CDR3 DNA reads TGTGCCAGCAGCCCCCAGAACACTGAAGCTTTCTTT. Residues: CASSPQNTEAFF.